These 11 T cell receptor beta chains came from one sample sequenced in a study of CD8 T cells in ankylosing spondylitis. MiXCR was run by TCRdb on the 5' RACE reads, yielding one entry per CDR3 protein. Of about 270,000 distinct CDR3 sequences in the sample, more than 25% were seen once. What was sequenced was blood, either unsorted or a sorted T cell fraction (not recorded which). The origin of the receptors is a male donor with ankylosing spondylitis or in good health (not recorded which).

This clonotype occurred a few times. This chain's CDR3 is CSARGGQDTQYF. The CDR3 DNA follows: TGCAGTGCCCGGGGGGGCCAGGATACGCAGTATTTT. The V call is TRBV20-1, the J call TRBJ2-3, with 8 bases that match TRBD2. Per germline, CDR1 DFQATT and CDR2 SNEGSKA (reference sequence). With 6 bases clipped from V and 6 bases from J, the junction kept 5 bases outside the gene matches. This CDR3 has 12 residues.

In its sample, this clonotype was seen a few times. The chain carries TRBV15 and TRBJ2-7; 10 bases fit TRBD1. CDR1 LNHNV and CDR2 YYDKDF come from the germline V gene (reference sequence). This CDR3 comprises 14 residues. V shed 3 bases and J 4 bases; nucleotides not matched to a gene: 3. DNA of the CDR3: TGTGCCACCAGCAGCCGGGACAGGGGTTACGAGCAGTACTTC. This translates into CATSSRDRGYEQYF. The complete variable domain, with remaining parts taken from reference TRBV15 and TRBJ2-7, reads DAMVIQNPRYQVTQFGKPVTLSCSQTLNHNVMYWYQQKSSQAPKLLFHYYDKDFNNEADTPDNFQSRRPNTSFCFLDIRSPGLGDTAMYLCATSSRDRGYEQYFGPGTRLTVT.

A few counts support this clonotype. This chain connects TRBV20-1 to TRBJ1-1, with unresolved D. V was clipped by 0 bases and J by 1 base, with 24 bases between them. This CDR3 comprises 19 residues. The germline V gene encodes CDR1 DFQATT and CDR2 SNEGSKA (reference sequence). The CDR3 reads CSARDSQIRFVERNTEAFF. The CDR3 coding sequence is TGCAGTGCTAGAGATTCCCAAATCAGATTCGTCGAGAGGAACACTGAAGCTTTCTTT.

This sequence joins TRBV20-1 and TRBJ1-2, with TRBD1 matching over 7 bases. The CDR3 loop spans 13 amino acids. With 6 bases clipped from V and 2 bases from J, the junction kept 6 bases outside the gene matches. Germline CDR1 reads DFQATT; CDR2 reads SNEGSKA (reference sequence). DNA of the CDR3: TGCAGTGCGGGGGAGGGGGCAAACTATGGCTACACCTTC. Encoded protein: CSAGEGANYGYTF.

The chain carries TRBV4-2 and TRBJ2-5; D is unresolved. V was trimmed by 1 base and J by 1 base, leaving 4 bases between them. The V gene's germline CDR1 is LGHNA and CDR2 YNFKEQ. CDR3 length: 13 residues. CDR3 loop: CASSQVPQETQYF. The CDR3 nucleotides read TGTGCCAGCAGCCAAGTACCCCAAGAGACCCAGTACTTC.

This rearrangement joins TRBV12-3 or TRBV12-4 to TRBJ1-1, with 7 bases identical to TRBD1. The CDR3 has 15 residues. Trimming cost V 5 bases and J 5 bases; bases outside gene matches: 11. The CDR3 is CASSLYEGAGTEAFF. The CDR3 DNA reads TGTGCCAGCAGTCTTTACGAGGGGGCAGGAACTGAAGCTTTCTTT.

V gene TRBV5-1 combines with J gene TRBJ2-7; TRBD2 aligns across 12 bases. The CDR3 spans 15 residues. Losses at the gene ends were 1 base for V and 8 bases for J; bases not matched to a gene: 7. Germline loops: CDR1 SGHRS, CDR2 YFSETQ. The CDR3 sequence: CASSLWTSGDWQQYF. DNA of the CDR3: TGCGCCAGCAGCTTGTGGACTAGCGGGGATTGGCAGCAGTACTTC.

The chain is built from TRBV12-3 or TRBV12-4 and TRBJ1-1; D might be TRBD1 (5 bases). The germline V and J ends were trimmed by 8 bases and 4 bases, with 17 bases remaining between them. The CDR3 is 14 amino acids. The CDR3 bases are TGTGCCAGCTCTCAGGCAGGGCCGACCACTGAAGCTTTCTTT. It translates to CASSQAGPTTEAFF.

The rearrangement uses TRBV7-9 and TRBJ2-7, with TRBD2 matching 11 bases. Germline lookup yields CDR1 SEHNR and CDR2 FQNEAQ (reference sequence). The CDR3 sequence is 15 residues long. Trimming cost V 5 bases and J 5 bases; bases outside gene matches: 8. CDR3 nucleotides: TGTGCCAGCAGCCACAGGACTAGCGGGCGCGACGAGCAGTACTTC. Translating it yields CASSHRTSGRDEQYF.

This clonotype was detected a few times. The V call is TRBV6-1, the J call TRBJ2-5; 8 bases match TRBD1. This CDR3 region has 15 residues. Per the germline V gene, CDR1 is MNHNS and CDR2 is SASEGT. V lost 6 bases, J lost 5 bases, and 11 bases stayed unmatched. This CDR3 reads CASSLWGQEKETQYF. Here the CDR3 DNA reads TGTGCCAGCAGCCTATGGGGACAGGAGAAGGAGACCCAGTACTTC.

The chain recombines TRBV20-1 with TRBJ1-5; D gene unclear. V dropped 0 bases and J dropped 7 bases, with 7 bases sitting between them. The V gene's germline CDR1 is DFQATT and CDR2 SNEGSKA (reference sequence). The CDR3 runs to 12 residues. This CDR3 is CSARDPGQPQHF. The CDR3 bases are TGCAGTGCTAGAGATCCCGGACAGCCCCAGCATTTT.